Listed below are T cell receptor beta chains from one sample, sequenced in a study of CD8 T cells in Susac syndrome. TCRdb recomputed calls from the immunoSEQ multiplex PCR reads with MiXCR, one row per CDR3 protein. This table has 160,000 or so distinct CDR3 sequences, approximately 95% appearing once. The specimen was CD4+ T cells from PBMCs. The receptors were gathered from a human donor with Susac syndrome. The CDR3 runs from the conserved cysteine through the conserved F or W. Each record gives: D gene, J gene, clone size, CDR3 length, V gene, CDR3 DNA, CDR3 protein. A D gene is named only where the DNA matches it firmly. Clone size, where shown, is once, few, many, or a class for clones that have expanded.

TRBD2,TRBJ2-4,NA,15,TRBV3-1,TGTGCCAGCAGCCAGTTCCGGACTAGGCAAAACATTCAGTACTTC,CASSQFRTRQNIQYF
TRBD1,TRBJ1-5,NA,17,TRBV6-1,TGTGCCAGCAGGGGGTACTGGCAGGGGGCGAGCAATCAGCCCCAGCATTTT,CASRGYWQGASNQPQHF
TRBD2,TRBJ2-1,NA,15,TRBV6-5,TGTGCCAGCAGTCGGCCTAGCGGGGGTGGGAATGAGCAGTTCTTC,CASSRPSGGGNEQFF
TRBD2,TRBJ2-7,NA,16,TRBV3-1,TGTGCCAGCAGCCGGGGACTAGCGGTACTCTCCTACGAGCAGTACTTC,CASSRGLAVLSYEQYF
TRBD1,TRBJ1-5,once,14,TRBV18,TGTGCCAGCTCACTTCAGGGGGCTGGTCAGCCCCAGCATTTT,CASSLQGAGQPQHF
TRBD1,TRBJ1-1,NA,12,TRBV9,TGTGCCAGCAGCGAACAGGGGACTGAAGCTTTCTTT,CASSEQGTEAFF
NA,TRBJ2-5,NA,12,TRBV5-1,TGCGCCAGCAGCAACGGAAAAGAGACCCAGTACTTC,CASSNGKETQYF
NA,TRBJ1-3,NA,13,TRBV29-1,TGCAGCGTTGAGGGGGCGTCTGGAAACACCATATATTTT,CSVEGASGNTIYF
NA,TRBJ1-4,NA,15,TRBV20-1,TGCAGTGCTCCGGGACACCTTTTAACTAATGAAAAACTGTTTTTT,CSAPGHLLTNEKLFF
NA,TRBJ2-6,NA,12,TRBV28,TGTGCCAGCAGTGTTGGGGCCAACGTCCTGACTTTC,CASSVGANVLTF
NA,TRBJ1-5,few,13,TRBV4-3,TGCGCCAGCAGCCAAGCTTCTCATCAGCCCCAGCATTTT,CASSQASHQPQHF
NA,TRBJ2-7,NA,13,TRBV12-3/TRBV12-4,TGTGCCAGCTCTCGGGCAGGGGCTTACGAGCAGTACTTC,CASSRAGAYEQYF
NA,TRBJ2-6,NA,14,TRBV13,TGTGCCAGCAGCTTATGGGGTGGGGCCAACGTCCTGACTTTC,CASSLWGGANVLTF
NA,TRBJ2-3,few,12,TRBV2,TGTGCCAGCAGTGGACTCACAGATACGCAGTATTTT,CASSGLTDTQYF
NA,TRBJ1-1,NA,13,TRBV20-1,TGCAGTGCTAGTGAGGGTGGGAACACTGAAGCTTTCTTT,CSASEGGNTEAFF
NA,TRBJ2-3,NA,13,TRBV21-1,TGTGCCAGCAGCTTAGCACGCACAGATACGCAGTATTTT,CASSLARTDTQYF
NA,TRBJ1-1,NA,17,TRBV3-1,TGTGCCAGCAGCCAAGCCGGGAGGATGCAAATGAACACTGAAGCTTTCTTT,CASSQAGRMQMNTEAFF
NA,TRBJ2-3,NA,14,TRBV20-1,TGCAGTGCTAGGGCCTACCCTAGCACAGATACGCAGTATTTT,CSARAYPSTDTQYF
TRBD1,TRBJ1-2,NA,13,TRBV7-2,TGTGCCAGCTCCAGGACAGGGGACTATGGCTACACCTTC,CASSRTGDYGYTF
NA,TRBJ1-1,NA,12,TRBV29-1,TGCAGCGTTGTGAAGGAAGGGGCTGAAGCTTTCTTT,CSVVKEGAEAFF
NA,TRBJ1-5,NA,16,TRBV20-1,TGCAGTGCTAGAGATAGGATAGCAGGGGGCAATCAGCCCCAGCATTTT,CSARDRIAGGNQPQHF
NA,TRBJ2-5,once,12,TRBV20-1,TGCAGTGCTAGCAAGCTCCAAGAGACCCAGTACTTC,CSASKLQETQYF
NA,TRBJ1-6,NA,18,TRBV15,TGTGCCACCAGCAGAGACCTCCTTGGTCGGGACACTACTTCACCCCTCCACTTT,CATSRDLLGRDTTSPLHF
TRBD2,TRBJ2-1,NA,15,TRBV20-1,TGCAGTGCTAGCCCCCCAGCGGGGGGGCATGGTGAGCAGTTCTTC,CSASPPAGGHGEQFF
TRBD1,TRBJ1-4,NA,15,TRBV3-1,TGTGCCAGCAGCCTCCGACAGGGAACTAATGAAAAACTGTTTTTT,CASSLRQGTNEKLFF
TRBD2,TRBJ2-7,NA,14,TRBV5-1,TGCGCCAGCAGCTTGGCCGGGGGGAACTACGAGCAGTACTTC,CASSLAGGNYEQYF
NA,TRBJ2-1,NA,13,TRBV5-1,TGCGCCAGCAGCCCGGGACTGTACAATGAGCAGTTCTTC,CASSPGLYNEQFF
NA,TRBJ1-6,NA,13,TRBV25-1,TGTGCCAGCATGGATCCTTATAATTCACCCCTCCACTTT,CASMDPYNSPLHF
NA,TRBJ1-2,NA,13,TRBV2,TGTGCCAGCAGTGGAGTACCGAACTATGGCTACACCTTC,CASSGVPNYGYTF
TRBD2,TRBJ2-2,NA,16,TRBV5-4,TGTGCCAGCAGCTCGCGGACTAGCGGGGACACCGGGGAGCTGTTTTTT,CASSSRTSGDTGELFF
NA,TRBJ1-2,NA,14,TRBV20-1,TGCAGTGCTAGATTACAGGGAGAAGGGAATGGCTACACCTTC,CSARLQGEGNGYTF
TRBD2,TRBJ2-1,NA,15,TRBV9,TGTGCCAGCAGCTATAGCGGGGGGGGTTACAATGAGCAGTTCTTC,CASSYSGGGYNEQFF
TRBD1,TRBJ1-1,NA,15,TRBV27,TGTGCCAGCAGAGCTAGGGACAGGCTGAACACTGAAGCTTTCTTT,CASRARDRLNTEAFF
NA,TRBJ1-2,once,14,TRBV2,TGTGCCAGCAGTGTAAGGGAGGTGGGCTATGGCTACACCTTC,CASSVREVGYGYTF
NA,TRBJ1-1,NA,11,TRBV29-1,TGCAGCGTTTCGGGGGCGGGCGAAGCTTTCTTT,CSVSGAGEAFF
NA,TRBJ1-4,NA,13,TRBV20-1,TGCAGTGCTAGAGATCACCGTTCTGAAAAACTGTTTTTT,CSARDHRSEKLFF
TRBD1,TRBJ2-7,NA,14,TRBV11-2,TGTGCCAGCAGCTTAGTACAACAGGGGATCGAGCAGTACTTC,CASSLVQQGIEQYF
NA,TRBJ2-4,NA,11,TRBV29-1,TGCAGCGTTGAGGGGATGGACATTCAGTACTTC,CSVEGMDIQYF
TRBD1,TRBJ1-2,NA,13,TRBV6-2/TRBV6-3,TGTGCCAGCAGAAAGACAGGGGGCTATGGCTACACCTTC,CASRKTGGYGYTF
NA,TRBJ2-5,NA,14,TRBV3-1,TGTGCCAGCAGATTTAGAGGGGGCCAAGAGACCCAGTACTTC,CASRFRGGQETQYF
NA,TRBJ2-1,NA,17,TRBV4-3,TGCGCCAGCAGCCGACAAGGCACCCAGAGCTCCTACAATGAGCAGTTCTTC,CASSRQGTQSSYNEQFF
NA,TRBJ2-2,NA,15,TRBV29-1,TGCAGCGCTTCGAGACAACAGGCGAACACCGGGGAGCTGTTTTTT,CSASRQQANTGELFF
NA,TRBJ1-6,NA,15,TRBV23-1,TGCGCCAGCAGTCAATCCGGAAACTCTAATTCACCCCTCCACTTT,CASSQSGNSNSPLHF